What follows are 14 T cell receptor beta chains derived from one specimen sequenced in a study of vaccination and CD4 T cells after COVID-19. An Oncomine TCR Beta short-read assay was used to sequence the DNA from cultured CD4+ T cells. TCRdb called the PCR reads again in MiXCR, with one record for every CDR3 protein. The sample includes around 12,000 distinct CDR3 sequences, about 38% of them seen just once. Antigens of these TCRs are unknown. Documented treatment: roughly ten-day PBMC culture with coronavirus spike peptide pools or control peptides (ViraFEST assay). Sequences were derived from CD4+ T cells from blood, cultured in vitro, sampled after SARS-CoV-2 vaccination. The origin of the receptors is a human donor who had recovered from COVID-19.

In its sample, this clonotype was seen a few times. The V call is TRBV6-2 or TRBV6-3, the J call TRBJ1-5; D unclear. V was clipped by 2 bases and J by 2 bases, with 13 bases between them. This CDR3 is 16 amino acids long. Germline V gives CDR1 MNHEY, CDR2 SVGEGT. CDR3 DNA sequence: TGTGCCAGCAGTTACGGCCGGCAGCGGGGCAATCAGCCCCAGCATTTT. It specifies CASSYGRQRGNQPQHF.

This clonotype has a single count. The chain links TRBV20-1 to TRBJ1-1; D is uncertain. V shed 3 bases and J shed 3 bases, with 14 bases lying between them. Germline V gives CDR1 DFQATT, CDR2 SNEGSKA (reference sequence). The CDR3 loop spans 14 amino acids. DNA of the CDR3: TGCAGTGCTAGGGAACAACGGAGGGACACTGAAGCTTTCTTT. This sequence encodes CSAREQRRDTEAFF.

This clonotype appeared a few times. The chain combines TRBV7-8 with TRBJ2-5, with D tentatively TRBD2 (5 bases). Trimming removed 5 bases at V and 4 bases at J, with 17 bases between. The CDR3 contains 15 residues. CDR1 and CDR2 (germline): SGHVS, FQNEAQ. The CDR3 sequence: CASSPSSGNGETQYF. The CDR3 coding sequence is TGTGCCAGCAGCCCCTCATCGGGAAACGGAGAGACCCAGTACTTC.

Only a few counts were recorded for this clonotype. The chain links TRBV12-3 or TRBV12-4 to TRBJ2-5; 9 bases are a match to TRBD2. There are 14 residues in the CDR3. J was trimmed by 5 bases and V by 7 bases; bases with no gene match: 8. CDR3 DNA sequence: TGTGCCAGCATCCTTAGCGGGAGTGGGGAGACCCAGTACTTC. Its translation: CASILSGSGETQYF.

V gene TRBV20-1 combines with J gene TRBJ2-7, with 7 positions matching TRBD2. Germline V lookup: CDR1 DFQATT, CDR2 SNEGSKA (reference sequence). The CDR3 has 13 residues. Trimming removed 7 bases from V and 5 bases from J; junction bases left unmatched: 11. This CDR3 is CSVAGVAFHEQYF. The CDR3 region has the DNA TGCAGTGTTGCGGGAGTGGCGTTCCACGAGCAGTACTTC.

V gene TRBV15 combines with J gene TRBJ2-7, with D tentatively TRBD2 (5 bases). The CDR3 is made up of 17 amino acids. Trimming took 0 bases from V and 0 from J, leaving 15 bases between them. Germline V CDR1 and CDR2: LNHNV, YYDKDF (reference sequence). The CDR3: CATSRDKFQRSSYEQYF. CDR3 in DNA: TGTGCCACCAGCAGAGATAAATTCCAGCGGAGCTCCTACGAGCAGTACTTC.

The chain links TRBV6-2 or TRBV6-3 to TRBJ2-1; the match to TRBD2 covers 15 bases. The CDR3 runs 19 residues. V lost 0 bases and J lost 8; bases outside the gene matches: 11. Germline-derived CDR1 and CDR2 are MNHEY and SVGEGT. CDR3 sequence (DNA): TGTGCCAGCAGTTACTCACGCCCCCGGACTAGCGGGAGGGCGGATGAGCAGTTCTTC. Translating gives CASSYSRPRTSGRADEQFF.

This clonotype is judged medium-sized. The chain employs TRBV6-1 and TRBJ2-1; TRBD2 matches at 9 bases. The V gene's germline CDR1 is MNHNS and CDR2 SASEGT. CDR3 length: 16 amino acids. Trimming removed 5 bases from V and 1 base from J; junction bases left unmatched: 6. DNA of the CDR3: TGTGCCAGCAGTATTAGCGGGAGCTTGTCCTACAATGAGCAGTTCTTC. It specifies CASSISGSLSYNEQFF.

The CDR3 here is CSAGRQTDTQYF. CDR3 nucleotides: TGCAGTGCTGGTAGACAGACAGATACGCAGTATTTT. This chain joins TRBV20-1 and TRBJ2-3; perhaps TRBD1 as D (5 bases). In germline, CDR1 is DFQATT, CDR2 SNEGSKA (reference sequence). The CDR3 runs 12 residues. V lost 5 bases, J lost 3 bases, and 9 bases lay in between.

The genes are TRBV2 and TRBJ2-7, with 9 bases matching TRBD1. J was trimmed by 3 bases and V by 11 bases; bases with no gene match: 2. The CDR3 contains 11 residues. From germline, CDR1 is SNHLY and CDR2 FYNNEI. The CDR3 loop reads CASGQGYEQYF. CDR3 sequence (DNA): TGTGCCTCGGGACAGGGCTACGAGCAGTACTTC. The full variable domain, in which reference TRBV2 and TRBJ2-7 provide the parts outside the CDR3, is EPEVTQTPSHQVTQMGQEVILRCVPISNHLYFYWYRQILGQKVEFLVSFYNNEISEKSEIFDDQFSVERPDGSNFTLKIRSTKLEDSAMYFCASGQGYEQYFGPGTRLTVT.

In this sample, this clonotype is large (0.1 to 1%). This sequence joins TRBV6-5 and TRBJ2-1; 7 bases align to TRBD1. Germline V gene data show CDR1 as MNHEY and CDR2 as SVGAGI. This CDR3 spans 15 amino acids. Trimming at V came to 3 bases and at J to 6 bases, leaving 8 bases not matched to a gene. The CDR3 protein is CASSYIQTGVNEQFF. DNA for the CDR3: TGTGCCAGCAGTTATATTCAAACAGGGGTCAATGAGCAGTTCTTC.

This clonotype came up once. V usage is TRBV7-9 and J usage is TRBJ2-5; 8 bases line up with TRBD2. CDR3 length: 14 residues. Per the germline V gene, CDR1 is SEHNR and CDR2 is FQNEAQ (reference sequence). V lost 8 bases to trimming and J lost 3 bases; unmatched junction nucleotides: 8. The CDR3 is CASAKRETKETQYF. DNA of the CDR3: TGTGCCAGCGCGAAGCGGGAGACTAAAGAGACCCAGTACTTC.

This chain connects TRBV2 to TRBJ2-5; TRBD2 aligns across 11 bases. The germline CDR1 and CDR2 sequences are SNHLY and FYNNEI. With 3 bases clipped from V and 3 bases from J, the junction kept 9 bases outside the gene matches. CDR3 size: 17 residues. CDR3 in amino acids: CASSDPLGSGREETQYF. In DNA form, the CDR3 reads TGTGCCAGCAGTGACCCCTTGGGTAGCGGGAGGGAAGAGACCCAGTACTTC.

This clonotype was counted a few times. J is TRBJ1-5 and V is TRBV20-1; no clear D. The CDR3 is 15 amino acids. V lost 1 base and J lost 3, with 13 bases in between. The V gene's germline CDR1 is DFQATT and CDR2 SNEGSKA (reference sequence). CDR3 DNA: TGCAGTGCTAGAGTCTCCGACGGTTCCAATCAGCCCCAGCATTTT. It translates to CSARVSDGSNQPQHF.